The clone carrying this T cell receptor beta chain was seen ten or more times. The data are from a study of identical twins. TCRdb recomputed calls from the 5' RACE reads with MiXCR, one row per CDR3 protein. This repertoire shows under 900,000 distinct CDR3 sequences, about 12% found once; its top ten account for 1.5% to 2%. Germline V CDR1 and CDR2: SNHLY, FYNNEI. With 4 bases removed from V and 6 bases from J, the gap between germline ends came to 7 bases. The CDR3 spans 13 residues. The same data also contributed to another study, on yellow fever vaccine responses in identical twins.

This receptor was taken from a woman younger than 35 in good health. The chain combines TRBV2 with TRBJ1-6; possibly TRBD1 for D (5 bases). Sequencing was performed on PBMCs. CDR3 loop: CASSGGSNSPLHF. The CDR3 DNA is TGTGCCAGCAGTGGGGGCTCTAATTCACCCCTCCACTTT.